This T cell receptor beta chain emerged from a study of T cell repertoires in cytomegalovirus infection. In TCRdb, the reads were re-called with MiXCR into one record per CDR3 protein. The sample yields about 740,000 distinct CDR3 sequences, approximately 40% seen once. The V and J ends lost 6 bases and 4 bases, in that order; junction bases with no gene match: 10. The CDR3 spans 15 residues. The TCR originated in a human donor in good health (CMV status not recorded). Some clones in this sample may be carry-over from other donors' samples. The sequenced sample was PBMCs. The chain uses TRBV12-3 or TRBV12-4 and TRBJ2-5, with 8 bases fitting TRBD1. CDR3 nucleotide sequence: TGTGCCAGCAGCTCCGGACAGGGTACTGTAGAGACCCAGTACTTC. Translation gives CASSSGQGTVETQYF.